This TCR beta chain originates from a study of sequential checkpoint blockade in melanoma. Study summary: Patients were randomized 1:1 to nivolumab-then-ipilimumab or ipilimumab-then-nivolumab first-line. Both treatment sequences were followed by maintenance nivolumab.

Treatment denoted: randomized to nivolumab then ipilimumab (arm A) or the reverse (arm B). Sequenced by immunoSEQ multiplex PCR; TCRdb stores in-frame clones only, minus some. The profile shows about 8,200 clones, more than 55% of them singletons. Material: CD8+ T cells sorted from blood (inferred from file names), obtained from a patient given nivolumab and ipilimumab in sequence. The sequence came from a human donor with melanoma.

The CDR3 here is CASSRDLHGEQYF. The CDR3, as DNA: TGTGCCAGCAGCAGGGACTTGCACGGGGAGCAGTACTTC. This rearrangement joins TRBV9 to TRBJ2-7; D possibly corresponds to TRBD2 (6 bases). Per germline, CDR1 SGDLS and CDR2 YYNGEE. The CDR3 contains 13 residues. Trimming shortened V by 4 bases and J by 7 bases, and 15 bases separated the two germline ends.